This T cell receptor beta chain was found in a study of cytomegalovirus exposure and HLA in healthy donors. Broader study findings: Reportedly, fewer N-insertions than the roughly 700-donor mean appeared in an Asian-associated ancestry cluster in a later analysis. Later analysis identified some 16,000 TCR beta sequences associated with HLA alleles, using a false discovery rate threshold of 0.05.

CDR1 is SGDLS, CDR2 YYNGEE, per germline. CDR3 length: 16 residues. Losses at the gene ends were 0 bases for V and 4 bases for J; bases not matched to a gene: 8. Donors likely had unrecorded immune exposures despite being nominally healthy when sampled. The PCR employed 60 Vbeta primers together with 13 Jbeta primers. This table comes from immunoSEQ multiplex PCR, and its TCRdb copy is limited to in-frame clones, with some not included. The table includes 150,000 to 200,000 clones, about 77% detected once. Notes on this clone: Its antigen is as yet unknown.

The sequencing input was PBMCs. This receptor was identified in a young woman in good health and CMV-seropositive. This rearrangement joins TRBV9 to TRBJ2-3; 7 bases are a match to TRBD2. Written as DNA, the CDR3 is TGTGCCAGCAGCGTAGGGTCTAGCGGAATTCCAGATACGCAGTATTTT. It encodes CASSVGSSGIPDTQYF.